The present TCR beta chain was sequenced within a study of vaccination and CD4 T cells after COVID-19. CDR3 length: 15 residues. The germline V and J ends were trimmed by 3 bases and 0 bases, with 9 bases remaining between them. The Oncomine TCR Beta short-read assay was applied to DNA of cultured CD4+ T cells. TCRdb recomputed calls from the PCR reads with MiXCR, one row per CDR3 protein. Of approximately 12,000 distinct CDR3 sequences listed, 50% to 60% were seen once; the top ten hold around a quarter. This clonotype rates as hyperexpanded. What it binds is unknown. Treatment: roughly ten-day PBMC culture with coronavirus spike peptide pools or control peptides (ViraFEST assay).

This chain uses TRBV12-3 or TRBV12-4 with TRBJ1-5; D is perhaps TRBD1 (5 bases). Sequencing input: CD4+ T cells from blood, cultured in vitro. The TCR comes from a human donor who had recovered from COVID-19. This chain's CDR3 is CASSFWGNSNQPQHF. CDR3 DNA: TGTGCCAGCAGTTTTTGGGGGAATAGCAATCAGCCCCAGCATTTT.